These T cell receptor beta chains were read from a single sample in a study of shared T cell receptors in the human thymus. Only in-frame clones appear in the TCRdb table, and some are missing; sequencing was by immunoSEQ multiplex PCR. The sample includes hundreds of thousands of clones, around 87% seen only once; the top ten take 0.0094%. A further study also used this sample, focusing on human thymus T cells.

The sequencing input was thymocytes. Receptors originate from a boy in the first two years of life with a congenital heart defect. The CDR3 runs from the conserved cysteine through the conserved F or W. Expanded clones get a size class; other rows say once, few or many, or leave the size out.

>TRBV4-3|TRBJ2-5|NA|17
CASSHKNGDVAEETQYF
>TRBV9|TRBJ1-1|once|13
CASSAKMNTEAFF
>TRBV4-3|TRBJ2-7|NA|16
CASSQDLLAGCDEQYF
>TRBV1|TRBJ2-7|NA|15
CTSSQSDRGSYEQYF
>TRBV4-1|TRBJ2-5|NA|18
CASSQKECGGGVRETQYF
>TRBV9|TRBJ2-3|NA|15
CASSVGGESTDTQYF
>TRBV12-5|TRBJ2-7|NA|12
CASVRSIEEQYF
>TRBV4-1|TRBJ1-5|NA|14
CASSQGWRNQPQHF
>TRBV5-4|TRBJ2-1|NA|16
CASSPSGRAFYNEQFF
>TRBV10-3|TRBJ1-5|NA|14
CAIRGSEGNQPQHF
>TRBV27|TRBJ2-3|once|16
CASSLSPSGRAYTQYF
>TRBV27|TRBJ2-7|NA|16
CASSLSPDTGSYEQYF
>TRBV4-3|TRBJ1-1|NA|13
CASSQVTNTEAFF
>TRBV28|TRBJ1-5|NA|16
CASSLRGQGSNQPQHF
>TRBV11-2|TRBJ2-5|once|15
CASSSGQGFWETQYF
>TRBV7-9|TRBJ2-7|NA|14
CASSFVSGGNEQYF
>TRBV5-1|TRBJ2-7|NA|16
CASSPTSGSRSYEQYF
>TRBV7-2|TRBJ1-2|NA|17
CASSPLGGNRIKSGYTF
>TRBV6-6|TRBJ2-3|few|16
CASSYSWTHYTDTQYF
>TRBV10-3|TRBJ1-2|NA|14
CAISPQGRSYGYTF
>TRBV27|TRBJ2-7|NA|16
CASSSTVGLADYEQYF
>TRBV27|TRBJ2-5|once|16
CASSERLAGVQETQYF
>TRBV7-2|TRBJ2-3|NA|15
CASSTSGTSADTQYF
>TRBV7-8|TRBJ2-7|NA|17
CASSLGEPGTGGYEQYF
>TRBV30|TRBJ1-3|NA|14
CAWSEFYSGNTIYF
>TRBV30|TRBJ1-2|NA|12
CASGQMNTGYTF
>TRBV16|TRBJ1-2|NA|15
CASSDEGQGDYGYTF
>TRBV4-3|TRBJ2-1|NA|20
CASSQDPLAGGHNVYNEQFF
>TRBV28|TRBJ1-5|NA|12
CASSATGQPQHF
>TRBV7-9|TRBJ2-1|NA|17
CASSLGLREGSLNEQFF
>TRBV2|TRBJ1-2|NA|12
CATKGANYGYTF
>TRBV4-3|TRBJ1-2|NA|15
CASSQEDRTNYGYTF
>TRBV14|TRBJ2-7|NA|18
CASSQETGLAESSYEQYF
>TRBV6-6|TRBJ2-3|NA|14
CASRQAGKTDTQYF
>TRBV6-5|TRBJ2-3|once|14
CASSPSGSTDTQYF
>TRBV7-2|TRBJ1-4|NA|13
CASSSTTIQKLFF
>TRBV7-3|TRBJ2-5|NA|16
CASSLGLTSGKETQYF
>TRBV27|TRBJ2-2|NA|16
CASRPTGTLRSGELFF
>TRBV10-3|TRBJ2-7|NA|13
CATVAGGPYEQYF
>TRBV4-1|TRBJ1-6|once|20
CASSHIPGQAISSYNSPLHF
>TRBV29-1|TRBJ1-2|NA|12
CSVRGINYGYTF
>TRBV9|TRBJ1-1|NA|15
CASSELGGMNTEAFF
>TRBV6-1|TRBJ1-1|NA|13
CASSESENTEAFF
>TRBV4-3|TRBJ1-2|NA|12
CASSPRLSGYTF
>TRBV9|TRBJ2-2|NA|16
CASSATSSGGKGELFF
>TRBV29-1|TRBJ2-1|NA|13
CSVYLQGLYEQFF
>TRBV4-3|TRBJ2-1|NA|20
CASSQPTSGHSGGSYNEQFF
>TRBV9|TRBJ2-3|NA|15
CASSARDRASDTQYF